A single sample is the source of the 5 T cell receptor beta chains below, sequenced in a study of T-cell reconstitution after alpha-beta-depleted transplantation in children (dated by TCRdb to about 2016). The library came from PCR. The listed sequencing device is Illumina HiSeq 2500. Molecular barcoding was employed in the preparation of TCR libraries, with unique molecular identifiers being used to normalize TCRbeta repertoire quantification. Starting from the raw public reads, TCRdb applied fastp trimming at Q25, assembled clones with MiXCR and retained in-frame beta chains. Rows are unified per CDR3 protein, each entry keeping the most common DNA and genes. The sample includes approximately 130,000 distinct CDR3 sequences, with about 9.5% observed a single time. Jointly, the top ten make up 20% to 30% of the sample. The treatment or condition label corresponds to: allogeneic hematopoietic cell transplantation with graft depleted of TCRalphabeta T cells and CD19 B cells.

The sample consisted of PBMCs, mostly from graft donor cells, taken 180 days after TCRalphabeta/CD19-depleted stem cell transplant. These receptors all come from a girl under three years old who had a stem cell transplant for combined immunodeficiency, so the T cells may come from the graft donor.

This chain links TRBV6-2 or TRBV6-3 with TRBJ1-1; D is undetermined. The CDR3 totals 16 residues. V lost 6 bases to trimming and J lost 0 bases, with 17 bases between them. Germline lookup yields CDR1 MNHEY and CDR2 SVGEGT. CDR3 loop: CASSPLQITLNTEAFF. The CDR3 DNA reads TGTGCCAGCAGCCCTTTACAGATTACCTTGAACACTGAAGCTTTCTTT.

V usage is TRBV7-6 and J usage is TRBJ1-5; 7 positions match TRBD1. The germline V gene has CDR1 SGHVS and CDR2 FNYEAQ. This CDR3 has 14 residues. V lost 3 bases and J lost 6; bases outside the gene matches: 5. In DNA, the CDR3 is TGTGCCAGCAGCTTCCAGGGGGGGGCTCAGCCCCAGCATTTT. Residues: CASSFQGGAQPQHF. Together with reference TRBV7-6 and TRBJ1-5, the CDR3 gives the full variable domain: GAGVSQSPRYKVTKRGQDVALRCDPISGHVSLYWYRQALGQGPEFLTYFNYEAQQDKSGLPNDRFSAERPEGSISTLTIQRTEQRDSAMYRCASSFQGGAQPQHFGDGTRLSIL.

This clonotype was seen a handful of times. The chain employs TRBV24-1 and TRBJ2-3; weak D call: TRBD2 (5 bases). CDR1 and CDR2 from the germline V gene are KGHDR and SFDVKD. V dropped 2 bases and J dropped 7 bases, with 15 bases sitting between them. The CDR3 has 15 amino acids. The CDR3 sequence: CATSDWLARENTQYF. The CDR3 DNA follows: TGTGCCACCAGTGATTGGCTAGCTAGGGAGAATACGCAGTATTTT.

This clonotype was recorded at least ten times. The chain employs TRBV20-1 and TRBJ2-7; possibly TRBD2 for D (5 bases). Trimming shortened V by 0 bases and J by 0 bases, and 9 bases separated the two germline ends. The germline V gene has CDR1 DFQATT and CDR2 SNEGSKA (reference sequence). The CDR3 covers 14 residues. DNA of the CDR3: TGCAGTGCTAGAGACTCACGGGGCTCCTACGAGCAGTACTTC. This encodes CSARDSRGSYEQYF.

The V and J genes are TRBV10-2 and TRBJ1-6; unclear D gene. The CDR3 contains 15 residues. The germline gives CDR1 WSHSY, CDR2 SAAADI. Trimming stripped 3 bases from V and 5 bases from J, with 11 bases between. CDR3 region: CASSDMTGDNSPLHF. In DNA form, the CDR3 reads TGCGCCAGCAGTGATATGACCGGGGATAATTCACCCCTCCACTTT.